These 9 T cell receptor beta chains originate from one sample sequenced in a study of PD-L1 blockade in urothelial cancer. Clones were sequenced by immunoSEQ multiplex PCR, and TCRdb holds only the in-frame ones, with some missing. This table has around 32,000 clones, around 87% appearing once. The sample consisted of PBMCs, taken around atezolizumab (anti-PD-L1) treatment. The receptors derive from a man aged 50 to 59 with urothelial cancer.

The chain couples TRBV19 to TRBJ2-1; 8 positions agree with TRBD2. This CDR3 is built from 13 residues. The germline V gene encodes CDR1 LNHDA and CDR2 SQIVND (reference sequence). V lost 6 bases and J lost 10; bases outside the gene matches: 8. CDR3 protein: CASRGRGGREQFF. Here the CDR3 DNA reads TGTGCCAGTAGGGGCCGGGGCGGGAGGGAGCAGTTCTTC.

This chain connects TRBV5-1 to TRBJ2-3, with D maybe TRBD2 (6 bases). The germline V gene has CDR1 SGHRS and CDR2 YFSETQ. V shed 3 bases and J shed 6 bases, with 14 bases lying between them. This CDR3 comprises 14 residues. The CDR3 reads CASSSGLRSDTQYF. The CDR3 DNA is TGCGCCAGCAGCTCGGGACTCCGCAGTGATACGCAGTATTTT.

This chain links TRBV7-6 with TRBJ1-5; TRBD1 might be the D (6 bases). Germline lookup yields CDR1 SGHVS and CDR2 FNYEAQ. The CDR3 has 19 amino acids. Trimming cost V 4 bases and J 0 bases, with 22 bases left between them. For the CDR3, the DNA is TGTGCCAGCAGCTCCCCAGGGGCAGGGTGGGACTATAGCAATCAGCCCCAGCATTTT. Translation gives CASSSPGAGWDYSNQPQHF. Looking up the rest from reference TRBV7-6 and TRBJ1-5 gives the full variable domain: GAGVSQSPRYKVTKRGQDVALRCDPISGHVSLYWYRQALGQGPEFLTYFNYEAQQDKSGLPNDRFSAERPEGSISTLTIQRTEQRDSAMYRCASSSPGAGWDYSNQPQHFGDGTRLSIL.

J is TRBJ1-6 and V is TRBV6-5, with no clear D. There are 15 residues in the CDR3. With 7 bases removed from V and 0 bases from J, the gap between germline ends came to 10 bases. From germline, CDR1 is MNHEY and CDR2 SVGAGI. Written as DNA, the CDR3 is TGTGCCAGCACCCGACTGAGCTCCTATAATTCACCCCTCCACTTT. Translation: CASTRLSSYNSPLHF.

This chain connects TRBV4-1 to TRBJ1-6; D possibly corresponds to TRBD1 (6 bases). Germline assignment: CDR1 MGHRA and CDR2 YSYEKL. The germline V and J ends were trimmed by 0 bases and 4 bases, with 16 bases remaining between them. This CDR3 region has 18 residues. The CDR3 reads CASSQEWTVEAYNSPLHF. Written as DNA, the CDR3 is TGCGCCAGCAGCCAAGAATGGACAGTCGAAGCGTATAATTCACCCCTCCACTTT.

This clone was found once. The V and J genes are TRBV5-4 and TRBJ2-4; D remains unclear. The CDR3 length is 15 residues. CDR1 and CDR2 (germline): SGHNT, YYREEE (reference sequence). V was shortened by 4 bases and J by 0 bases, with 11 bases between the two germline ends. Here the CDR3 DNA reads TGTGCCAGCAGCCGAAGAGAAATAGCCAAAAACATTCAGTACTTC. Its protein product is CASSRREIAKNIQYF.

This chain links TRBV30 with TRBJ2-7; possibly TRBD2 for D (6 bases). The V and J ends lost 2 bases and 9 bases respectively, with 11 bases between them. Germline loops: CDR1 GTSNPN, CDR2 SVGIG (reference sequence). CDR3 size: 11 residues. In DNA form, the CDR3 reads TGTGCCTGGAGTCAAATGGAGGGGCAGTACTTC. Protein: CAWSQMEGQYF.

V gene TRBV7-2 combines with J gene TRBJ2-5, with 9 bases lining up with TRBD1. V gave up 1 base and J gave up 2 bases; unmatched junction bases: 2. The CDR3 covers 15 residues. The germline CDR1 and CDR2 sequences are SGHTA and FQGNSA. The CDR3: CASSLDRGRQETQYF. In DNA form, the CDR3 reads TGTGCCAGCAGCTTAGACAGGGGGCGACAAGAGACCCAGTACTTC.

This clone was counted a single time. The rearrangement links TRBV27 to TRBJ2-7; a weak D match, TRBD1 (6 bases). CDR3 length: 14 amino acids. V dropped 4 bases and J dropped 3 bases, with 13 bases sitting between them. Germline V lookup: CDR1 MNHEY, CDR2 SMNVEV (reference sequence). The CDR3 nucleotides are TGTGCCAGCAGTTACCGGGACACCCTCTACGAGCAGTACTTC. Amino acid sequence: CASSYRDTLYEQYF.